The 27 T cell receptor beta chains in this list originate from one sample, sequenced in a study of blood T cell repertoires in COVID-19. Generated by immunoSEQ multiplex PCR, the TCRdb table keeps only in-frame clones and is missing some. The sample shows a few hundred thousand clones, approximately 89% of them seen only once. The specimen was peripheral blood. The receptors were gathered from a woman between 35 and 50 years old who had recovered from COVID-19.

The rearrangement uses TRBV6-6 and TRBJ2-5; 9 bases are a match to TRBD2. This CDR3 contains 16 residues. CDR1 is MNHNY, CDR2 SVGAGI, per germline (reference sequence). Trimming at V came to 2 bases and at J to 4 bases, leaving 8 bases not matched to a gene. CDR3 sequence (DNA): TGTGCCAGCAGTTACCCAGAAGCGGGAGGCACAGAGACCCAGTACTTC. It codes for CASSYPEAGGTETQYF.

This clone was seen once. This sequence joins TRBV4-2 and TRBJ1-2, with a tentative D call TRBD1 (5 bases). Germline V gene data show CDR1 as LGHNA and CDR2 as YNFKEQ. The CDR3 extends over 12 amino acids. Trimming removed 4 bases from V and 7 bases from J, with 10 bases in between. CDR3 residues: CASSLGLLGYTF. The CDR3 coding sequence is TGTGCCAGCAGCCTGGGACTACTTGGCTACACCTTC.

The chain combines TRBV30 with TRBJ2-3; 8 nucleotides agree with TRBD2. Germline CDR1 GTSNPN, CDR2 SVGIG (reference sequence). The CDR3 loop spans 14 amino acids. V gave up 3 bases and J gave up 4 bases; unmatched junction bases: 6. Here the CDR3 reads CAWRIGRASDTQYF. The DNA of the CDR3 is TGTGCCTGGAGAATCGGGAGGGCCTCAGATACGCAGTATTTT.

The chain joins TRBV14 to TRBJ1-2; 9 bases align to TRBD1. This CDR3 spans 17 amino acids. The V and J ends lost 2 bases and 6 bases, in that order; junction bases with no gene match: 13. Germline V gene lookup returns CDR1 SGHDN and CDR2 FVKESK. The CDR3 nucleotides are TGTGCCAGCAGCCAATTTCTCCCGGGACAGGGAGTGGATGGCTACACCTTC. Its protein is CASSQFLPGQGVDGYTF.

The chain recombines TRBV12-3 or TRBV12-4 with TRBJ1-5; D remains ambiguous. This CDR3 is built from 12 residues. V dropped 3 bases and J dropped 4 bases, with 4 bases sitting between them. CDR3 in amino acids: CASSFANQPQHF. CDR3 nucleotides: TGTGCCAGCAGTTTTGCGAATCAGCCCCAGCATTTT.

The rearrangement links TRBV3-1 (or the pseudogene TRBV3-2) to TRBJ2-5; TRBD2 is a possible D gene (6 bases). The CDR3 contains 15 residues. Germline assignment: CDR1 LGHDT and CDR2 YNNKEL (reference sequence). Trimming took off 1 base at V and 2 bases at J, with 11 bases between the two ends. CDR3 protein: CASSQARRGQETQYF. In DNA form, the CDR3 reads TGTGCCAGCAGCCAAGCGAGGCGGGGTCAAGAGACCCAGTACTTC.

The rearrangement joins TRBV2 to TRBJ2-7; D possibly corresponds to TRBD1 (5 bases). Trimming stripped 4 bases from V and 4 bases from J, with 14 bases between. This CDR3 has 14 residues. CDR1 SNHLY and CDR2 FYNNEI come from the germline V gene. The CDR3: CASSGGRATYEQYF. In DNA form, the CDR3 reads TGTGCCAGCAGTGGGGGCAGGGCGACTTACGAGCAGTACTTC.

The CDR3 DNA sequence: TGTGCCAGCAGCCCCAGGTCCGACGCGACCGAAAAACTGTTTTTT. It specifies CASSPRSDATEKLFF. The V call is TRBV9, the J call TRBJ1-4, with unresolved D. CDR3 length: 15 residues. The germline V gene has CDR1 SGDLS and CDR2 YYNGEE. Trimming removed 4 bases at V and 8 bases at J, with 18 bases between.

Here the CDR3 DNA reads TGCAGCGCTTGGGCCGGGACTATCAATGAGCAGTTCTTC. Translated: CSAWAGTINEQFF. V is TRBV29-1 and J is TRBJ2-1, with 7 bases lining up with TRBD2. The length of the CDR3 is 13 residues. Germline CDR1 and CDR2: SQVTM and ANQGSEA. The V gene end was trimmed by 7 bases and the J gene end by 6 bases; junction bases not matched to a gene: 9.

This clone occurred once. The chain links TRBV4-3 to TRBJ2-2; maybe TRBD2 (6 bases). This CDR3 is built from 17 residues. Germline values: CDR1 LGHNA, CDR2 YSLEER. V lost 1 base to trimming and J lost 5 bases, with 17 bases between them. The CDR3 protein is CASSQAVAGSRTGELFF. The CDR3 bases are TGCGCCAGCAGCCAAGCAGTGGCGGGAAGTAGGACCGGGGAGCTGTTTTTT.

The V gene is TRBV11-2, the J gene TRBJ1-1; unclear D gene. Germline assignment: CDR1 SGHAT and CDR2 FQNNGV. Trimming removed 7 bases from V and 3 bases from J, with 12 bases in between. There are 13 residues in the CDR3. CDR3: CASTKILDTEAFF. CDR3 in DNA: TGTGCCAGCACCAAAATCTTAGACACTGAAGCTTTCTTT.

The J gene is TRBJ2-3, the V gene TRBV11-3; D gene ambiguous. The CDR3 covers 14 residues. With 1 base removed from V and 2 bases from J, the gap between germline ends came to 7 bases. Per germline, CDR1 SGHNT and CDR2 YENEEA. CDR3 protein: CASSLVLDTDTQYF. The CDR3 coding sequence is TGTGCCAGCAGCTTAGTGCTAGACACAGATACGCAGTATTTT.

The V and J genes are TRBV3-1 (or the pseudogene TRBV3-2) and TRBJ1-3; 9 bases agree with TRBD1. The CDR3 sequence is 16 residues long. CDR1 is LGHDT and CDR2 is YNNKEL in the germline V gene (reference sequence). The V segment lost 2 bases and the J segment 5 bases; nucleotides outside the gene matches: 7. The CDR3 loop reads CASSQTTGGFRNTIYF. DNA for the CDR3: TGTGCCAGCAGCCAAACGACAGGGGGGTTTAGAAACACCATATATTTT.

This chain uses TRBV30 with TRBJ1-5, with 12 bases fitting TRBD1. Per the germline V gene, CDR1 is GTSNPN and CDR2 is SVGIG (reference sequence). V lost 7 bases, J lost 1 base, and 5 bases stayed unmatched. The CDR3 has 15 amino acids. The CDR3 DNA reads TGTGCCTTGGGACAGGGGGCGAGGAGCAATCAGCCCCAGCATTTT. Amino acids: CALGQGARSNQPQHF.

The chain is built from TRBV5-6 and TRBJ2-3, with TRBD2 as a possible D gene (6 bases). V was cut by 2 bases and J by 6 bases, with 10 bases left in between. The germline gives CDR1 SGHDT, CDR2 YYEEEE. CDR3 length: 13 residues. The CDR3 sequence: CASSLGRQDTQYF. The DNA for the CDR3 is TGTGCCAGCAGCTTAGGGAGGCAGGATACGCAGTATTTT.

DNA of the CDR3: TGTGCCAGCAGTGAGGACAGGGGGCCTAATTCACCCCTCCACTTT. Encoded protein: CASSEDRGPNSPLHF. The V call is TRBV6-1, the J call TRBJ1-6; the match to TRBD1 covers 11 bases. The V gene's germline CDR1 is MNHNS and CDR2 SASEGT. V trimming: 3 bases; J trimming: 6 bases; junction bases outside the gene matches: 1. The CDR3 has 15 amino acids.

The CDR3 sequence is CATKPGPDNEQFF. In DNA form, the CDR3 reads TGTGCCACCAAACCCGGTCCGGACAATGAGCAGTTCTTC. The genes are TRBV15 and TRBJ2-1; no firm D call. The length of the CDR3 is 13 residues. The germline V and J ends were trimmed by 7 bases and 5 bases, with 12 bases remaining between them. Germline CDR1 and CDR2: LNHNV and YYDKDF (reference sequence).

The chain carries TRBV7-9 and TRBJ2-5; D might be TRBD2 (5 bases). From germline, CDR1 is SEHNR and CDR2 FQNEAQ (reference sequence). V was trimmed by 0 bases and J by 5 bases, leaving 13 bases between them. This CDR3 spans 15 amino acids. The CDR3 sequence: CASSLASAGGETQYF. The CDR3 nucleotides read TGTGCCAGCAGCTTAGCGTCGGCCGGCGGGGAGACCCAGTACTTC.

This rearrangement joins TRBV3-1 (or the pseudogene TRBV3-2) to TRBJ1-1; D unclear. V lost 4 bases and J lost 1, with 4 bases in between. CDR3 length: 12 residues. Germline assignment: CDR1 LGHDT and CDR2 YNNKEL (reference sequence). For the CDR3, the DNA is TGTGCCAGCAGCCTGAGGAACACTGAAGCTTTCTTT. It codes for CASSLRNTEAFF.

V is TRBV21-1 and J is TRBJ1-5; the DNA was not compared with TRBD1, the D call given in the table. TRBV21-1 is a listed pseudogene. The CDR3 loop spans 16 amino acids. The CDR3 DNA is TGTGCCAGCAGCAAGGATCAGGGTCTGAGCAATCAGCCCCAGCATTTT. Amino acid sequence: CASSKDQGLSNQPQHF.

The chain links TRBV19 to TRBJ2-1, with 10 bases lining up with TRBD2. Germline V lookup: CDR1 LNHDA, CDR2 SQIVND (reference sequence). This CDR3 spans 18 amino acids. The V segment lost 3 bases and the J segment 4 bases; nucleotides outside the gene matches: 12. The CDR3: CASSILSASGSLYNEQFF. CDR3 coding DNA: TGTGCCAGTAGTATTCTTTCGGCTAGCGGGAGTTTGTACAATGAGCAGTTCTTC.

The rearrangement links TRBV7-9 to TRBJ2-3, with D tentatively TRBD2 (7 bases). The germline V gene has CDR1 SEHNR and CDR2 FQNEAQ (reference sequence). The CDR3 runs 15 residues. The V end was cut by 5 bases, the J end by 3 bases, with 15 bases between. CDR3 nucleotides: TGTGCCAGCAGCCCGAGGGGGGGGCCTACAGATACGCAGTATTTT. Translation gives CASSPRGGPTDTQYF.

For this clone: Other DNA sequences of this sample code for an identical CDR3. The genes are TRBV6-5 and TRBJ1-5, with 10 positions matching TRBD1. This CDR3 region has 16 residues. J lost 4 bases, V lost 4 bases, and 7 bases had no gene match. The germline CDR1 and CDR2 sequences are MNHEY and SVGAGI. CDR3 bases: TGTGCCAGCAGTTCCGGGACAGGGGTAGGTAATCAGCCCCAGCATTTT. The encoded protein is CASSSGTGVGNQPQHF.

V usage is TRBV4-3 and J usage is TRBJ2-1, with D possibly TRBD1 on 5 matching bases. The V end lost 0 bases, the J end lost 4 bases, and 16 bases lay between the germline ends. Germline CDR1 is LGHNA and CDR2 is YSLEER. The CDR3 length is 17 residues. CDR3 region: CASSQESRGYQYNEQFF. DNA for the CDR3: TGCGCCAGCAGCCAAGAGTCAAGGGGTTACCAGTACAATGAGCAGTTCTTC.

The chain links TRBV5-6 to TRBJ2-5; TRBD2 aligns across 7 bases. Per the germline V gene, CDR1 is SGHDT and CDR2 is YYEEEE. This CDR3 has 12 residues. V shed 5 bases, J shed 5 bases, and the junction held 3 bases outside the gene matches. The CDR3 sequence: CASRRESETQYF. CDR3 nucleotides: TGTGCCAGCAGGCGGGAGTCGGAGACCCAGTACTTC.

The chain combines TRBV6-5 with TRBJ1-1; 7 positions match TRBD1. With 2 bases clipped from V and 6 bases from J, the junction kept 3 bases outside the gene matches. Germline V CDR1 and CDR2: MNHEY, SVGAGI. The CDR3 runs to 13 residues. The chain's CDR3 is CASSYAGGSEAFF. DNA of the CDR3: TGTGCCAGCAGTTACGCAGGGGGGTCTGAAGCTTTCTTT.

This rearrangement joins TRBV19 to TRBJ1-5, with 9 bases identical to TRBD1. Germline V lookup: CDR1 LNHDA, CDR2 SQIVND (reference sequence). The CDR3 is made up of 15 amino acids. Unmatched junction bases numbered 10, after V lost 8 bases and J lost 5 bases. CDR3 in DNA: TGTGCCAGTGGGACAGGGCGGTTTAGTGATCAGCCCCAGCATTTT. It is translated as CASGTGRFSDQPQHF.